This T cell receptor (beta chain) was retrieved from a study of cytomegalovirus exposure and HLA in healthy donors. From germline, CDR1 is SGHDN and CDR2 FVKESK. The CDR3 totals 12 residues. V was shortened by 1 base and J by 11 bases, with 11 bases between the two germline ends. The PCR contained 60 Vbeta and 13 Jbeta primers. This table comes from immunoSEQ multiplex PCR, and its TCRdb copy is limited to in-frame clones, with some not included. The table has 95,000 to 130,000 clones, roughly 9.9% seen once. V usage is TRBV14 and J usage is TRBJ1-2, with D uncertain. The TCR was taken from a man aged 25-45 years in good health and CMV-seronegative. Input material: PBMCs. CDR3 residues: CASSQVAVEYTF. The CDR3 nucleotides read TGTGCCAGCAGCCAAGTGGCAGTGGAGTACACCTTC. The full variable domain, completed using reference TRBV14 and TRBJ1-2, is EAGVTQFPSHSVIEKGQTVTLRCDPISGHDNLYWYRRVMGKEIKFLLHFVKESKQDESGMPNNRFLAERTGGTYSTLKVQPAELEDSGVYFCASSQVAVEYTFGSGTRLTVV.